The 5 T cell receptor beta chains below were found in one sample sequenced in a study of STAT5B mutations in CD4+ large granular lymphocyte leukemia. Produced via immunoSEQ multiplex PCR; TCRdb's table is partial and in-frame only. The data contain 22,000 or so clones, 78% of them singletons. The specimen sequenced was CD4+ T cells from blood buffy coats. The receptors were sampled from a human donor in good health.

This clone was seen once. This rearrangement joins TRBV7-2 to TRBJ1-2; D uncertain. This CDR3 comprises 13 residues. Germline V gene data show CDR1 as SGHTA and CDR2 as FQGNSA. Trimming shortened V by 2 bases and J by 4 bases, and 8 bases separated the two germline ends. The CDR3 bases are TGTGCCAGCAGCTTACAGTTCTTCTATGGCTACACCTTC. Its protein is CASSLQFFYGYTF.

The rearrangement links TRBV21-1 to TRBJ2-3. TRBV21-1 is a pseudogene locus. The CDR3 has 14 amino acids. The CDR3 spells CASSKRRSTDTQYF. The CDR3 region has the DNA TGTGCCAGCAGCAAACGACGGAGCACAGATACGCAGTATTTT.

The chain couples TRBV2 to TRBJ1-1; tentatively, D is TRBD1 (6 bases). Germline V CDR1 and CDR2: SNHLY, FYNNEI. The germline V and J ends were trimmed by 3 bases and 5 bases, with 10 bases remaining between them. This CDR3 is built from 13 residues. CDR3 bases: TGTGCCAGCAGTGAGTTCCAGGGGACTGAAGCTTTCTTT. It is translated as CASSEFQGTEAFF. The full variable domain, rest sourced from reference TRBV2 and TRBJ1-1, is EPEVTQTPSHQVTQMGQEVILRCVPISNHLYFYWYRQILGQKVEFLVSFYNNEISEKSEIFDDQFSVERPDGSNFTLKIRSTKLEDSAMYFCASSEFQGTEAFFGQGTRLTVV.

This clone has a handful of counts. Other DNA sequences in the sample encode the same CDR3. This rearrangement joins TRBV30 to TRBJ1-5; D not certain. The germline V gene encodes CDR1 GTSNPN and CDR2 SVGIG (reference sequence). V dropped 0 bases and J dropped 2 bases, with 11 bases sitting between them. The CDR3 runs to 15 residues. The CDR3 nucleotides read TGTGCCTGGAGTGTACCGGGTGGGGGCAATCAGCCCCAGCATTTT. Protein: CAWSVPGGGNQPQHF. The full variable domain, in which reference TRBV30 and TRBJ1-5 provide the parts outside the CDR3, is SQTIHQWPATLVQPVGSPLSLECTVEGTSNPNLYWYRQAAGRGLQLLFYSVGIGQISSEVPQNLSASRPQDRQFILSSKKLLLSDSGFYLCAWSVPGGGNQPQHFGDGTRLSIL.

The rearrangement joins TRBV7-6 to TRBJ1-5; D ambiguous. V was trimmed by 0 bases and J by 6 bases, leaving 15 bases between them. CDR1 is SGHVS, CDR2 FNYEAQ, per germline. The CDR3 runs 16 residues. The CDR3 protein is CASSLAAGFDGQPQHF. CDR3 nucleotide sequence: TGTGCCAGCAGCTTAGCGGCGGGGTTTGACGGTCAGCCCCAGCATTTT.